These 13 T cell receptor beta chains came from one sample sequenced in a study of blood T cell repertoires in COVID-19. Assay used: immunoSEQ multiplex PCR; TCRdb lists only in-frame clones, some missing. Counted here are some 240,000 clones, around 90% occurring once; the ten biggest clones make up about a tenth. The source material was peripheral blood. These receptors were obtained from a woman in her sixties or seventies with COVID-19, enrolled during active disease.

The gene calls are TRBV12-5 and TRBJ2-1, with 8 bases fitting TRBD1. The CDR3 contains 17 residues. The trim removed 6 bases at V and 8 bases at J, leaving 18 bases unmatched. Germline V gives CDR1 LGHNT, CDR2 FRNRAP. The CDR3 reads CASGNFQGANLKDEQFF. CDR3 DNA: TGTGCTAGTGGAAACTTCCAGGGGGCGAATTTAAAAGATGAGCAGTTCTTC.

The chain recombines TRBV11-2 with TRBJ2-2; D possibly corresponds to TRBD2 (5 bases). This CDR3 is 18 amino acids long. Germline CDR1 and CDR2: SGHAT and FQNNGV. The V gene lost 8 bases and the J gene lost 7 bases, with 29 bases spanning the gap. In DNA form, the CDR3 reads TGTGCCAGCGGCGGGCGTTCAAGCGGAGCCGCTTCCCACGGGGAGCTGTTTTTT. Its protein is CASGGRSSGAASHGELFF.

With respect to this clone: The same CDR3 can be traced to other DNA sequences in this sample. This chain connects TRBV7-3 to TRBJ2-1, with 9 bases matching TRBD2. Trimming at V came to 4 bases and at J to 4 bases, leaving 2 bases not matched to a gene. The CDR3 is 14 amino acids. CDR1 is SGHTA, CDR2 FQGTGA, per germline. The CDR3 DNA is TGTGCCAGCAGCTCTAGCGGGGCGTACAATGAGCAGTTCTTC. The encoded protein is CASSSSGAYNEQFF. Full variable domain (missing parts from reference TRBV7-3 and TRBJ2-1): GAGVSQTPSNKVTEKGKYVELRCDPISGHTALYWYRQSLGQGPEFLIYFQGTGAADDSGLPNDRFFAVRPEGSVSTLKIQRTERGDSAVYLCASSSSGAYNEQFFGPGTRLTVL.

This chain uses TRBV7-9 with TRBJ1-2, with 9 nucleotides matching TRBD1. J was trimmed by 8 bases and V by 0 bases; bases with no gene match: 7. Germline V lookup: CDR1 SEHNR, CDR2 FQNEAQ (reference sequence). The CDR3 is 15 residues long. The CDR3: CASSLAGQGLSGYTF. CDR3 bases: TGTGCCAGCAGCTTAGCCGGACAGGGGTTGTCCGGCTACACCTTC.

The chain carries TRBV4-1 and TRBJ2-1, with 12 bases aligning to TRBD2. The CDR3 contains 18 residues. Germline loops: CDR1 MGHRA, CDR2 YSYEKL. Trimming cost V 1 base and J 3 bases; bases outside gene matches: 7. This CDR3 is CASSQVLAGGALYNEQFF. The CDR3 bases are TGCGCCAGCAGCCAAGTCCTAGCGGGAGGGGCCCTCTACAATGAGCAGTTCTTC.

Note on this clone: Other DNA sequences in the same sample also yield this CDR3. The gene calls are TRBV9 and TRBJ1-1; tentatively, D is TRBD1 (5 bases). The germline CDR1 and CDR2 sequences are SGDLS and YYNGEE. The length of the CDR3 is 14 residues. Trimming removed 0 bases from V and 1 base from J, with 7 bases in between. The DNA of the CDR3 is TGTGCCAGCAGCGTAGTGGGGCAGAACACTGAAGCTTTCTTT. It yields the protein CASSVVGQNTEAFF.

This rearrangement joins TRBV7-2 to TRBJ2-1; D is undetermined. This CDR3 contains 14 residues. V dropped 1 base and J dropped 6 bases, with 10 bases sitting between them. Germline V gene data show CDR1 as SGHTA and CDR2 as FQGNSA. In nucleotides, the CDR3 is TGTGCCAGCAGCTTAGGGCAGATTATCAATGAGCAGTTCTTC. Protein product: CASSLGQIINEQFF. The full variable domain, completed using reference TRBV7-2 and TRBJ2-1, is GAGVSQSPSNKVTEKGKDVELRCDPISGHTALYWYRQSLGQGLEFLIYFQGNSAPDKSGLPSDRFSAERTGGSVSTLTIQRTQQEDSAVYLCASSLGQIINEQFFGPGTRLTVL.

The chain combines TRBV28 with TRBJ1-4, with D perhaps matching TRBD1 (6 bases). Germline V gene data show CDR1 as MDHEN and CDR2 as SYDVKM. Trimming took 7 bases from V and 4 from J, leaving 13 bases between them. CDR3 size: 14 residues. The chain's CDR3 is CASNLDSHNEKLFF. The CDR3 coding sequence is TGTGCCAGCAACCTGGACAGTCATAATGAAAAACTGTTTTTT.

This chain connects TRBV4-3 to TRBJ2-3; D remains ambiguous. Germline CDR1 LGHNA, CDR2 YSLEER. V lost 0 bases and J lost 2, with 12 bases in between. This CDR3 has 16 amino acids. The CDR3 DNA reads TGCGCCAGCAGCCAAGAGTCGCGGCAATACACAGATACGCAGTATTTT. It encodes CASSQESRQYTDTQYF.

V and J are TRBV7-9 and TRBJ2-1; D might be TRBD1 (5 bases). The CDR3 is made up of 13 amino acids. Trimming removed 5 bases from V and 14 bases from J, with 19 bases in between. Per germline, CDR1 SEHNR and CDR2 FQNEAQ (reference sequence). The CDR3 DNA follows: TGTGCCAGCAGCCCCAACAGGAGAGGATCGGAGTTCTTC. It is translated as CASSPNRRGSEFF. Full variable domain (missing parts from reference TRBV7-9 and TRBJ2-1): DTGVSQNPRHKITKRGQNVTFRCDPISEHNRLYWYRQTLGQGPEFLTYFQNEAQLEKSRLLSDRFSAERPKGSFSTLEIQRTEQGDSAMYLCASSPNRRGSEFFGPGTRLTVL.

This rearrangement joins TRBV6-6 to TRBJ2-7; either TRBD1 or TRBD2 may supply D (6 bases each). V lost 5 bases to trimming and J lost 7 bases, with 12 bases between them. The CDR3 totals 12 residues. CDR1 MNHNY and CDR2 SVGAGI come from the germline V gene (reference sequence). CDR3 in amino acids: CASSRGRVEQYF. CDR3 bases: TGTGCCAGCAGTCGGGGGCGTGTAGAGCAGTACTTC.

V is TRBV23-1 and J is TRBJ2-1; 8 bases are a match to TRBD1. TRBV23-1 is given ORF status, its function remaining uncertain. There are 16 residues in the CDR3. With V trimmed by 0 bases and J by 5 bases, 6 bases remained unmatched. Here the CDR3 DNA reads TGCGCCAGCAGTCAATCTGCGGACAGGGAACACAATGAGCAGTTCTTC. Amino acids: CASSQSADREHNEQFF.

This chain links TRBV3-1 (or the pseudogene TRBV3-2) with TRBJ1-2; TRBD1 is a possible D gene (5 bases). V was trimmed by 1 base and J by 5 bases, leaving 8 bases between them. Germline CDR1 reads LGHDT; CDR2 reads YNNKEL (reference sequence). This CDR3 has 13 residues. CDR3 DNA sequence: TGTGCCAGCAGCCAAGGCAGGGCTTATGGCTACACCTTC. As protein: CASSQGRAYGYTF.